Below, 28 T cell receptor beta chains from the same sample are listed, as sequenced in a study of tumor-infiltrating lymphocytes in primary liver carcinoma. cDNA specific to TCR beta was made from about 550 ng of total RNA, with a constant-region primer employed for priming. The TCR beta library was amplified through three nested multiplex PCR rounds in a modified ARM-PCR procedure. Both of the initial two PCR rounds ran for 10 cycles and employed TRBV1-TRBV30 forward primers alongside a C-beta reverse primer. TCRdb redid the calling of the multiplex PCR reads with MiXCR, one entry per CDR3 protein. The sample holds fewer than 350,000 distinct CDR3 sequences, roughly two thirds seen once. They got blood RNA out of unsorted whole blood and also pulled out germline DNA. The specimen was peripheral blood. The receptors stem from a man aged 35 to 55 with primary liver carcinoma and hepatitis B virus infection.

This clonotype was detected many times. The junction departs from the called germline gene at one end, perhaps through a read error. The chain employs TRBV12-3 or TRBV12-4 and TRBJ2-1; 7 positions match TRBD2. The CDR3 spans 15 residues. The CDR3 sequence: CASSLGTGGYNEQFF. As DNA, the CDR3 is TGTGCCAGCAGCTTAGGGACGGGGGGATACAATGAGCAGTTCTTC.

This clonotype showed up just a few times. The V call is TRBV9, the J call TRBJ1-1, with D possibly matching TRBD1 (5 bases). This CDR3 has 14 residues. The germline gives CDR1 SGDLS, CDR2 YYNGEE. V lost 0 bases and J 6 bases, leaving 12 bases between the germline ends. This CDR3 reads CASSVGPLGAEAFF. The CDR3 DNA is TGTGCCAGCAGCGTAGGACCCCTGGGGGCTGAAGCTTTCTTT.

This clonotype showed up many times. The rearrangement links TRBV12-3 or TRBV12-4 to TRBJ2-3, with D maybe TRBD2 (5 bases). The CDR3 is 16 amino acids. V dropped 5 bases and J dropped 2 bases, with 17 bases sitting between them. The CDR3 reads CASSQPERTNTDTQYF. The CDR3 DNA reads TGTGCCAGCAGTCAACCGGAGCGGACCAACACAGATACGCAGTATTTT.

The chain couples TRBV15 to TRBJ2-7, with unresolved D. From germline, CDR1 is LNHNV and CDR2 YYDKDF (reference sequence). V lost 4 bases to trimming and J lost 0 bases, with 7 bases between them. The CDR3 loop spans 13 amino acids. The CDR3 protein is CATSTGLSYEQYF. CDR3 sequence (DNA): TGTGCCACCAGCACCGGTCTCTCCTACGAGCAGTACTTC.

The chain has TRBV12-3 or TRBV12-4 and TRBJ1-1; 9 bases fit TRBD1. J lost 5 bases, V lost 0 bases, and 4 bases had no gene match. The CDR3 runs to 15 residues. The CDR3 nucleotides are TGTGCCAGCAGTTTAGCTGGACAGGGGATTACTGAAGCTTTCTTT. It encodes CASSLAGQGITEAFF.

The J gene is TRBJ2-1, the V gene TRBV5-1; D unclear. Between the trimmed V and J ends, which lost 4 bases and 3 bases, there was a span of 14 bases. Germline CDR1 and CDR2: SGHRS and YFSETQ. The length of the CDR3 is 15 residues. CDR3 residues: CASSLEGQNYNEQFF. The CDR3 DNA reads as TGCGCCAGCAGCCTTGAAGGGCAGAACTACAATGAGCAGTTCTTC.

The sample holds a few counts of this clonotype. At one boundary the junction diverges from the germline segment, which might be a read error. The V gene is TRBV11-2, the J gene TRBJ2-7, with TRBD2 matching over 7 bases. CDR1 SGHAT and CDR2 FQNNGV come from the germline V gene. The CDR3 covers 14 residues. CDR3 in amino acids: CASSLRTGGGEQYF. In DNA form, the CDR3 reads TGTGCCAGCAGCCTCAGGACGGGGGGTGGCGAGCAATACTTC.

On this clonotype: A read error may explain this, as a much larger clone is one base away. The J gene is TRBJ1-1, the V gene TRBV6-5; D perhaps matches TRBD1 (5 bases). Germline-derived CDR1 and CDR2 are MNHEY and SVGAGI. The CDR3 covers 14 residues. In nucleotides, the CDR3 is TGTGCCAGCAGTTTGGGACTGGGGAACAGTGAAGCTTTCTTT. Translation gives CASSLGLGNSEAFF.

As to this clonotype: Given a much more abundant clone one base away, this may be a read error. This chain joins TRBV6-5 and TRBJ2-7; D is perhaps TRBD1 or TRBD2 (5 bases each). This CDR3 has 14 residues. Germline V gene data show CDR1 as MNHEY and CDR2 as SVGAGI. V was shortened by 0 bases and J by 2 bases, with 8 bases between the two germline ends. CDR3 sequence (DNA): TGTGCCAGCAGTTACTCGAGGGGCACCTACGAGCAGTACTTC. As protein: CASSYSRGTYEQYF.

This clonotype appeared many times. The chain joins TRBV7-9 to TRBJ2-7; D unresolved. The V end lost 0 bases, the J end lost 0 bases, and 9 bases lay between the germline ends. The CDR3 is 15 amino acids. The germline V gene has CDR1 SEHNR and CDR2 FQNEAQ (reference sequence). The CDR3 nucleotides read TGTGCCAGCAGCTTAGCAGCGATCAGCTCCTACGAGCAGTACTTC. Translated, it gives CASSLAAISSYEQYF.

The chain employs TRBV25-1 and TRBJ2-1; 7 nucleotides line up with TRBD2. The germline CDR1 and CDR2 sequences are MGHDK and SYGVNS. J lost 9 bases, V lost 4 bases, and 15 bases had no gene match. The CDR3 sequence is 16 residues long. The CDR3 loop reads CASSALQGRAYGEQFF. The CDR3 bases are TGTGCCAGCAGTGCCCTCCAAGGGAGGGCCTACGGTGAGCAGTTCTTC.

In the case of this clonotype: The junction shows a germline mismatch at one end, possibly a read error. The rearrangement uses TRBV29-1 and TRBJ1-2; no definite D call. Per the germline V gene, CDR1 is SQVTM and CDR2 is ANQGSEA. This CDR3 spans 13 amino acids. The CDR3 sequence: CGVIAVIAYGYTF. The CDR3 DNA is TGCGGCGTGATAGCAGTAATTGCCTATGGCTACACCTTC.

Turning to this clonotype: A read error may produce the germline difference seen at one junction end. This rearrangement joins TRBV11-2 to TRBJ1-4; 7 nucleotides match TRBD1. CDR3 length: 14 residues. CDR1 SGHAT and CDR2 FQNNGV come from the germline V gene. The CDR3 region is CGSSPQGTREKLFF. The CDR3 coding sequence is TGTGGCAGCAGTCCACAGGGGACTCGTGAAAAACTGTTTTTT.

Concerning this clonotype: A much larger clonotype is one base distant, so this may be a read error. The chain recombines TRBV10-3 with TRBJ2-1; 7 bases map to TRBD2. The CDR3 totals 14 residues. The V segment lost 5 bases and the J segment 9 bases; nucleotides outside the gene matches: 10. Germline V gives CDR1 ENHRY, CDR2 SYGVKD. The CDR3 DNA sequence: TGTGCCATCAGTAAGAGGGAGGGCCTTATTGAGCAGTTCTTC. The encoded protein is CAISKREGLIEQFF.

About this clonotype itself: This could be a read error, since a much larger clone is one nucleotide away. V is TRBV30 and J is TRBJ1-5, with D uncertain. V was shortened by 5 bases and J by 9 bases, with 26 bases between the two germline ends. Germline lookup yields CDR1 GTSNPN and CDR2 SVGIG (reference sequence). The CDR3 runs 16 residues. DNA of the CDR3: TGTGCCTGGGGATGGCCGTCGTGGCCAACGGGGAGGCCCCAGCATTTT. Its protein product is CAWGWPSWPTGRPQHF.

As concerns this clonotype: A much larger clone differs by one base, so this may be a read error. This chain connects TRBV6-6 to TRBJ2-7; possible D gene TRBD2, 5 bases. The CDR3 extends over 12 amino acids. Trimming shortened V by 4 bases and J by 7 bases, and 11 bases separated the two germline ends. The germline CDR1 and CDR2 sequences are MNHNY and SVGAGI (reference sequence). The CDR3 nucleotides are TGTGCCAGCAGTTCAGCCACGGGGGAGCAGTACTTC. Translated, it gives CASSSATGEQYF.

The chain is built from TRBV5-4 and TRBJ2-5, with D possibly TRBD2 on 6 matching bases. V was shortened by 7 bases and J by 5 bases, with 9 bases between the two germline ends. CDR3 length equals 11 residues. Germline values: CDR1 SGHNT, CDR2 YYREEE (reference sequence). In DNA, the CDR3 is TGTGCCAGCCGGGGGTGGGAGACCCAGTACTTC. Amino acids: CASRGWETQYF.

In the case of this clonotype: Without the conserved terminal phenylalanine or tryptophan, this CDR3 likely stems from a read error. This chain uses TRBV4-3 with TRBJ2-1; 7 nucleotides agree with TRBD2. Germline V gives CDR1 LGHNA, CDR2 YSLEER. Trimming removed 3 bases from V and 3 bases from J; junction bases left unmatched: 5. The CDR3 covers 15 residues. CDR3 protein: CASSQAGVGYNEQFL. CDR3 DNA sequence: TGCGCCAGCAGCCAGGCGGGAGTCGGCTACAATGAGCAGTTCCTC.

Comments on this clonotype: This may arise from a read error, as a much more abundant clone is one base away. The chain employs TRBV6-1 and TRBJ2-7; either TRBD1 or TRBD2 may supply D (5 bases each). The V end was cut by 1 base, the J end by 5 bases, with 15 bases between. The CDR3 is 15 amino acids. CDR1 is MNHNS, CDR2 SASEGT, per germline. The chain's CDR3 is CASSEGPGTPHEQYF. CDR3 sequence (DNA): TGTGCCAGCAGTGAAGGACCCGGGACCCCCCACGAGCAGTACTTC.

As for this clonotype: This may be a read error: a much more frequent sequence differs by one nucleotide. The chain recombines TRBV4-3 with TRBJ1-4; D gene uncertain. The CDR3 spans 15 residues. Trimming left V 0 bases short and J 8 bases short, with 13 bases between. Germline CDR1 LGHNA, CDR2 YSLEER. The DNA for the CDR3 is TGCGCCAGCAGCCAAGACCAGGACGGGTCGGAAAAACTGTTTTTT. Encoded protein: CASSQDQDGSEKLFF.

This clonotype has a single count. The chain is built from TRBV20-1 and TRBJ1-5; possible D gene TRBD1, 5 bases. Trimming cost V 3 bases and J 2 bases, with 8 bases left between them. This CDR3 has 13 residues. In germline, CDR1 is DFQATT, CDR2 SNEGSKA (reference sequence). For the CDR3, the DNA is TGCAGTGCTAGGGGGGGGGGCAATCAGCCCCAGCATTTT. This translates into CSARGGGNQPQHF.

To note about this clonotype: One junction end disagrees with the germline gene, perhaps due to a read error. The CDR3 DNA is TGTGCCAGCATCGCGACAAGGACTTCCACTGAAGCTATCTTT. Its protein product is CASIATRTSTEAIF. The V gene is TRBV11-2, the J gene TRBJ1-1; D not resolved. This CDR3 has 14 amino acids. Germline V gene lookup returns CDR1 SGHAT and CDR2 FQNNGV.

Details on this clonotype: Given a much more abundant clone one base away, this may be a read error. CDR3 residues: CASSLTGFIEQLF. CDR3 nucleotides: TGTGCCAGCAGTCTGACTGGGTTTATTGAGCAGTTATTC. The gene calls are TRBV12-3 or TRBV12-4 and TRBJ2-1; D is uncertain. This CDR3 is 13 amino acids long.

J is TRBJ2-5 and V is TRBV11-2, with D possibly being TRBD1 (6 bases). The CDR3 is 13 residues long. The germline V and J ends were trimmed by 3 bases and 5 bases, with 10 bases remaining between them. Germline loops: CDR1 SGHAT, CDR2 FQNNGV. DNA of the CDR3: TGTGCCAGCAGCTTTCAGGGGAATGAGACCCAGTACTTC. The encoded protein is CASSFQGNETQYF.

This clonotype was recorded only once. Possible read error: a much larger clone is one base away. The chain uses TRBV10-3 and TRBJ1-5; no clear D gene. Germline assignment: CDR1 ENHRY and CDR2 SYGVKD. Trimming pared 0 bases from V and 7 bases from J, leaving 16 bases between. This CDR3 contains 16 residues. The DNA of the CDR3 is TGTGCCATCAGTGAGTCGGTTGGTCAGGCGGGGCAGCCCCAGCATTTT. Residues: CAISESVGQAGQPQHF.

The genes are TRBV24-1 and TRBJ1-1, with TRBD1 matching 7 bases. The CDR3 spans 13 residues. The germline V gene encodes CDR1 KGHDR and CDR2 SFDVKD. The V gene end was trimmed by 4 bases and the J gene end by 8 bases; junction bases not matched to a gene: 6. DNA for the CDR3: TGTGCCACCAGTGACGGGACAGCTAACGAAGCTTTCTTT. Amino acids: CATSDGTANEAFF.

The rearrangement uses TRBV7-9 and TRBJ2-7; D is unresolved. Germline-derived CDR1 and CDR2 are SEHNR and FQNEAQ (reference sequence). The CDR3 covers 13 residues. V lost 3 bases and J 3 bases, leaving 9 bases between the germline ends. The CDR3 loop reads CASSLGSIYEQYF. CDR3 nucleotide sequence: TGTGCCAGCAGCTTGGGCTCTATCTACGAGCAGTACTTC.

The chain carries TRBV6-6 and TRBJ2-7, with D perhaps matching TRBD2 (6 bases). V dropped 7 bases and J dropped 3 bases, with 13 bases sitting between them. Germline-derived CDR1 and CDR2 are MNHNY and SVGAGI (reference sequence). The CDR3 is made up of 13 amino acids. CDR3 coding DNA: TGTGCCAGCAATTGCCCGGGACTCTACGAGCAGTACTTC. Its protein is CASNCPGLYEQYF.